The rows below give T cell receptor beta chains drawn from one sample of a study of brain T cells in children with intractable seizures. Profiled with immunoSEQ multiplex PCR; TCRdb holds only in-frame clones, not every one. The repertoire holds around 80,000 clones, with under 95% as singletons. The starting material was peripheral blood, obtained at surgery. These receptors were taken from a girl aged 2-10 years with Rasmussen encephalitis and intractable seizures. Both conserved end residues are part of each CDR3. D genes are given only for firm matches. Size is omitted from some rows. Given values are once, few, many or a class for expanded clones.

size	V	J	D	DNA	CDR3
.	TRBV6-6	TRBJ2-2	.	TGTGCCAGCAGTCCCAGGGGGGACCTAAACACCGGGGAGCTGTTTTTT	CASSPRGDLNTGELFF
.	TRBV7-9	TRBJ2-7	TRBD1	TGTGCCAGCAGCCCCAGGACAGGGGGCTACGAGCAGTACTTC	CASSPRTGGYEQYF
.	TRBV5-1	TRBJ2-1	TRBD2	TGCGCCAGCAGCTACCGAACCGGGACTAGCTCGGGGGATGAGCAGTTCTTC	CASSYRTGTSSGDEQFF
.	TRBV5-5	TRBJ2-6	.	TGTGCCAGCAGCTTGGAAGGGGAGCCTGGGGCCAACGTCCTGACTTTC	CASSLEGEPGANVLTF
.	TRBV13	TRBJ2-7	.	TGTGCCAGCAGCTTCACCGGGTCCTCCTACGAGCAGTACTTC	CASSFTGSSYEQYF
.	TRBV5-1	TRBJ2-3	TRBD2	TGCGCCAGCAGCTCCCTCATACTAGCGGGAGGGACAGATACGCAGTATTTT	CASSSLILAGGTDTQYF
.	TRBV24-1	TRBJ2-2	.	TGTGCCACCAGTGGGATGACGGACAACACCGGGGAGCTGTTTTTT	CATSGMTDNTGELFF
.	TRBV7-9	TRBJ2-7	TRBD1	TGTGCCAGCAGCCCGACGACAGGGCAGAGCTCCTACGAGCAGTACTTC	CASSPTTGQSSYEQYF
.	TRBV5-1	TRBJ2-7	TRBD1	TGCGCCAGCAGCTTGGTACCGGGACAGGGCACCTACGAGCAGTACTTC	CASSLVPGQGTYEQYF
.	TRBV18	TRBJ2-5	TRBD1	TGTGCCAGCTCACACGGACAGGGGGCTCTGGAGACCCAGTACTTC	CASSHGQGALETQYF
.	TRBV11-2	TRBJ2-5	.	TGTGCCAGCAGCCGAGCGCCCATTGAGACCCAGTACTTC	CASSRAPIETQYF
.	TRBV6-6	TRBJ1-1	TRBD1	TGTGCCAGCAGCCCGGGAGGGGGCCACACTGAAGCTTTCTTT	CASSPGGGHTEAFF
once	TRBV6-5	TRBJ1-4	TRBD1	TGTGCCAGCTGCGGGACAGGGGATGAAAAACTGTTTTTT	CASCGTGDEKLFF
.	TRBV18	TRBJ1-2	TRBD1	TGTGCCAGCTCAGGACTTACAGGGGAAGGCTACACCTTC	CASSGLTGEGYTF
.	TRBV12-3/TRBV12-4	TRBJ1-2	.	TGTGCCAGCAGTTTAGATCTGGAGTATGGCTACACCTTC	CASSLDLEYGYTF
.	TRBV29-1	TRBJ2-7	.	TGCAGCTCTCGATCCTACGAGCAGTACTTC	CSSRSYEQYF
.	TRBV7-3	TRBJ1-1	TRBD1	TGTGCCAGCAGCGGGACAGCCTTCGAAGCTTTCTTT	CASSGTAFEAFF
.	TRBV6-5	TRBJ2-7	.	TGTGCCAGCAGCCAACCCTCCAGGGCCCACGAGCAGTACTTC	CASSQPSRAHEQYF
.	TRBV18	TRBJ2-1	TRBD1	TGTGCCAGCTCAAAGGGGGCAACCTGGGGTCCTACTGGCTCCTACAATGAGCAGTTCTTC	CASSKGATWGPTGSYNEQFF
.	TRBV28	TRBJ2-2	.	TGTGCCAGCAGTTTACCTTGGAACACCGGGGAGCTGTTTTTT	CASSLPWNTGELFF
.	TRBV11-3	TRBJ1-1	.	TGTGCCAGCAGCCCCACAGTGAACACTGAAGCTTTCTTT	CASSPTVNTEAFF
.	TRBV12-3/TRBV12-4	TRBJ2-3	.	TGTGCCAGCAGTCAGGCAGATACGCAGTATTTT	CASSQADTQYF
.	TRBV6-5	TRBJ2-3	TRBD1	TGTGCCAGCAGTTACTTCGGCACAGGGGTGACAGATACGCAGTATTTT	CASSYFGTGVTDTQYF
.	TRBV6-2/TRBV6-3	TRBJ2-7	.	TGTGCCAGCAGTATCCCCACTCCGCGGTACGAGCAGTACTTC	CASSIPTPRYEQYF
.	TRBV4-1	TRBJ2-6	.	TGCGCCAGCAGCCAAGATAGAGGGAGGCTTGAGGGGGCCAACGTCCTGACTTTC	CASSQDRGRLEGANVLTF
.	TRBV18	TRBJ1-2	.	TGTGCCAGCTCACCAAGCGGGGACTATGGCTACACCTTC	CASSPSGDYGYTF
.	TRBV5-5	TRBJ2-3	.	TGTGCCAGCAGCCCGACAGATTCAGATACGCAGTATTTT	CASSPTDSDTQYF
.	TRBV1	TRBJ2-3	.	TGCACCAGCAACCTGCACTCCACTAGCGGGGGGTCTAGCACAGATACGCAGTATTTT	CTSNLHSTSGGSSTDTQYF
.	TRBV20-1	TRBJ1-2	TRBD1	TGCAGTGCTAGTTCAGGGGGCGCTGGCTACACCTTC	CSASSGGAGYTF
many	TRBV7-9	TRBJ1-1	TRBD1	TGTGCCAGCCGGGACAGGTACACTGAAGCTTTCTTT	CASRDRYTEAFF
few	TRBV18	TRBJ1-5	.	TGTGCCAGCTCACTCCCAGGGGCCCACAATCAGCCCCAGCATTTT	CASSLPGAHNQPQHF
.	TRBV5-4	TRBJ2-7	.	TGTGCCAGCAGCCTAGGGTCCGGGCCCCCCTACGAGCAGTACTTC	CASSLGSGPPYEQYF
.	TRBV3-1/TRBV3-2	TRBJ2-1	TRBD2	TGTGCCAGCAGCCCTGGACTAGCGGGACGCCGGCTGAATGAGCAGTTCTTC	CASSPGLAGRRLNEQFF
.	TRBV3-1/TRBV3-2	TRBJ2-6	.	TGTGCCAGCAGCCCCGCGCCTTCCGCTGGGGCCAACGTCCTGACTTTC	CASSPAPSAGANVLTF
.	TRBV11-2	TRBJ2-5	TRBD2	TGTGCCAGCAGCCCAGGACTAGCGGGAGGCCGATTCTCCCAAGAGACCCAGTACTTC	CASSPGLAGGRFSQETQYF
.	TRBV11-2	TRBJ1-3	TRBD1	TGTGCCAGCAGCTCACAGGGGAAAGGGGCTGGAAACACCATATATTTT	CASSSQGKGAGNTIYF
.	TRBV5-1	TRBJ2-7	.	TGCGCCAGCAGCACGGGATCCTACGAGCAGTACTTC	CASSTGSYEQYF
.	TRBV2	TRBJ2-3	TRBD2	TGTGCCAGTAAGGGGCCTCGGCGGGGAGGGACAGATACGCAGTATTTT	CASKGPRRGGTDTQYF
.	TRBV6-5	TRBJ2-5	.	TGTGCCAGCAGAGGGACGAGGGGCGGACAGACCCAGTACTTC	CASRGTRGGQTQYF
.	TRBV6-5	TRBJ1-2	.	TGTGCCAGCAGTTTCTCCTGGACGGAACCTAACTATGGCTACACCTTC	CASSFSWTEPNYGYTF
.	TRBV7-6	TRBJ1-3	TRBD1	TGTGCCAGCAGCCTAGGGACAGGGGAGGACACCATATATTTT	CASSLGTGEDTIYF
.	TRBV7-6	TRBJ2-2	.	TGTGCCAGCAGCCCGGGGGCAGGGGCAAACACCGGGGAGCTGTTTTTT	CASSPGAGANTGELFF
.	TRBV24-1	TRBJ1-3	.	TGTGCCACCAGTGATTTGCAAGACTCTGGAAACACCATATATTTT	CATSDLQDSGNTIYF
.	TRBV15	TRBJ1-5	.	TGTGCCACCAGCAGAGGGGGCCAGCCCCAGCATTTT	CATSRGGQPQHF
.	TRBV1	TRBJ2-7	.	TGCACCAGCAGCCAAGAGCCCTGGGGACGTCACGAGCAGTACTTC	CTSSQEPWGRHEQYF
.	TRBV23-1	TRBJ2-6	.	TGCGCCAGCACCCCCGGAGACTCTGGGGCCAACGTCCTGACTTTC	CASTPGDSGANVLTF
once	TRBV30	TRBJ1-2	.	TGTGCCTGGAGTCTGGACAGTCTAAACTATGGCTACACCTTC	CAWSLDSLNYGYTF
.	TRBV11-2	TRBJ1-1	.	TGTGCCAGCAGCGCAAATATACGGGGGACTGAAGCTTTCTTT	CASSANIRGTEAFF
.	TRBV29-1	TRBJ1-2	.	TGCAGCGCCAGAGGAGTAGGGCGTTTCTATGGCTACACCTTC	CSARGVGRFYGYTF
.	TRBV10-1	TRBJ2-1	TRBD2	TGCGCCAGCAGCCTGACTAGCGGACCCTACAATGAGCAGTTCTTC	CASSLTSGPYNEQFF
.	TRBV13	TRBJ1-2	.	TGTGCCAGCAGCTTTGATAACTACTATGGCTACACCTTC	CASSFDNYYGYTF
many	TRBV19	TRBJ1-5	.	TGTGCCAGTAGTATTATGTCGGGTCAGGGCAATCAGCCCCAGCATTTT	CASSIMSGQGNQPQHF
.	TRBV29-1	TRBJ2-7	TRBD2	TGCAGCGTGGCCGGGACTAGCGGGAGGAACTACGAGCAGTACTTC	CSVAGTSGRNYEQYF
.	TRBV3-1/TRBV3-2	TRBJ2-1	.	TGTGCCAGCAGCCACAAACTTAGCTCCTACAATGAGCAGTTCTTC	CASSHKLSSYNEQFF
.	TRBV27	TRBJ1-6	.	TGTGCCAGCAAAGCGAGCTCCTATAATTCACCCCTCCACTTT	CASKASSYNSPLHF